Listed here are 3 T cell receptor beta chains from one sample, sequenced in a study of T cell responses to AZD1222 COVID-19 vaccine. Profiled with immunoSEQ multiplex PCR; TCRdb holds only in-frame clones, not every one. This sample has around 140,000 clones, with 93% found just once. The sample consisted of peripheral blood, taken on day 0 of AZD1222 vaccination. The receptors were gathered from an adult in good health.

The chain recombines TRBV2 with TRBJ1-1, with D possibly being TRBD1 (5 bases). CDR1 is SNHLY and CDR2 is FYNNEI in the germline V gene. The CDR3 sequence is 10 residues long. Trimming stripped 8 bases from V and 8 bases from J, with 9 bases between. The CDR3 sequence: CASAGPEAFF. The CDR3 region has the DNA TGTGCCAGCGCGGGACCCGAAGCTTTCTTT.

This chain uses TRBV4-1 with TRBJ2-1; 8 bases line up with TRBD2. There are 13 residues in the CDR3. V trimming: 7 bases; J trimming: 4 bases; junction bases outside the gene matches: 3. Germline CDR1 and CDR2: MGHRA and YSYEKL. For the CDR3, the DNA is TGCGCCAGCACGGGAGGGAGGTACAATGAGCAGTTCTTC. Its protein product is CASTGGRYNEQFF.

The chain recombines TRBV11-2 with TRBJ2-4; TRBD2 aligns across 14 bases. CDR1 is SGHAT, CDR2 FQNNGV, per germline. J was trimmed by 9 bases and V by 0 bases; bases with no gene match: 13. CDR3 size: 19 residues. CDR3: CASSLDLVTSGGERGIQYF. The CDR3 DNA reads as TGTGCCAGCAGCTTAGATTTGGTGACTAGCGGGGGGGAACGGGGCATTCAGTACTTC.